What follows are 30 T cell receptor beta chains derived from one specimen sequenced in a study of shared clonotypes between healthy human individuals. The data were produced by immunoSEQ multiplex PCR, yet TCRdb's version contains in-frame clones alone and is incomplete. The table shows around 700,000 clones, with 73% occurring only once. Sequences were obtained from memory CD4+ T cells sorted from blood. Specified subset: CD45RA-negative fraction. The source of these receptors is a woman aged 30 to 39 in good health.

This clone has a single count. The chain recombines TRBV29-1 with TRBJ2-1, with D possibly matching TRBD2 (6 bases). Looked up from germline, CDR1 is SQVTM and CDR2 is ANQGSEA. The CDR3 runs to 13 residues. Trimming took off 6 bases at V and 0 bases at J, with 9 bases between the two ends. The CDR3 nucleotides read TGCAGCGTCGCGGGGAGCTCCTACAATGAGCAGTTCTTC. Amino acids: CSVAGSSYNEQFF.

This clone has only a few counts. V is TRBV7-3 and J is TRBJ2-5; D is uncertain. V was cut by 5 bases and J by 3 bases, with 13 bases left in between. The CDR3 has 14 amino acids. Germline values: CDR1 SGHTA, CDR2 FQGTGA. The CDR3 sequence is CASSPSGVEETQYF. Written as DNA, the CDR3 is TGTGCCAGCAGCCCGAGTGGGGTCGAAGAGACCCAGTACTTC. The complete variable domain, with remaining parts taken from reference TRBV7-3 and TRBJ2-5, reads GAGVSQTPSNKVTEKGKYVELRCDPISGHTALYWYRQSLGQGPEFLIYFQGTGAADDSGLPNDRFFAVRPEGSVSTLKIQRTERGDSAVYLCASSPSGVEETQYFGPGTRLLVL.

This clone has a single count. The CDR3 coding sequence is TGTGCCAGTAGTATAGATCATACGGGTATGAGTGAGACCCAGTACTTC. It codes for CASSIDHTGMSETQYF. The V and J genes are TRBV19 and TRBJ2-5, with D unresolved. Germline CDR1 reads LNHDA; CDR2 reads SQIVND (reference sequence). Between the trimmed V and J ends, which lost 0 bases and 5 bases, there was a span of 16 bases. The CDR3 is 16 amino acids.

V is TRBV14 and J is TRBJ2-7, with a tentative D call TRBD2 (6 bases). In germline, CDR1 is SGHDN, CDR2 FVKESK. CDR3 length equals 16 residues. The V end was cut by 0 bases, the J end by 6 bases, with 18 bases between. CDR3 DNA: TGTGCCAGCAGCCAAGAATGGTCTGCGGGGTGGCGCGAGCAGTACTTC. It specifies CASSQEWSAGWREQYF.

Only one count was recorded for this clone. The CDR3 is CAWSVLDRDSPLHF. DNA for the CDR3: TGTGCCTGGAGTGTACTGGACAGGGATTCACCCCTCCACTTT. The chain carries TRBV30 and TRBJ1-6; 8 nucleotides line up with TRBD1. The CDR3 is 14 amino acids. Germline V gene sequence: CDR1 GTSNPN, CDR2 SVGIG (reference sequence). With 0 bases clipped from V and 8 bases from J, the junction kept 3 bases outside the gene matches.

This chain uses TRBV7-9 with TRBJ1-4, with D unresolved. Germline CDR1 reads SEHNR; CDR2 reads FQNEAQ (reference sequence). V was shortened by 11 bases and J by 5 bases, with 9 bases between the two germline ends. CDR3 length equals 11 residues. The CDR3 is CAGQENEKLFF. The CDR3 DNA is TGTGCCGGCCAAGAAAATGAAAAACTGTTTTTT.

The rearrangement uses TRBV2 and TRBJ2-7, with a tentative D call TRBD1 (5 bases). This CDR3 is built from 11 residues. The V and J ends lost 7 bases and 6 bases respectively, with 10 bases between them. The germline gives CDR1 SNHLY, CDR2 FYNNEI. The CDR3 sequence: CASKGFSEQYF. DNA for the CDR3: TGTGCCAGCAAGGGGTTCTCCGAGCAGTACTTC.

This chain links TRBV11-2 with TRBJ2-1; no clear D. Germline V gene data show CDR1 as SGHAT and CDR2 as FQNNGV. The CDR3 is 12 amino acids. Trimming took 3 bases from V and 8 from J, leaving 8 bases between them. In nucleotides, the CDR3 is TGTGCCAGCAGCTTGGGTAGTTATGAGCAGTTCTTC. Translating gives CASSLGSYEQFF.

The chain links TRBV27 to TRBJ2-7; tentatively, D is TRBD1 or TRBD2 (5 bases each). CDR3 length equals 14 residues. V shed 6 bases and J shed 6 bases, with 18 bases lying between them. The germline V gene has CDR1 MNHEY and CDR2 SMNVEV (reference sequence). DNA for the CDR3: TGTGCCAGCAGGACGGGACGAGGCCGACGCGAGCAGTACTTC. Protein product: CASRTGRGRREQYF.

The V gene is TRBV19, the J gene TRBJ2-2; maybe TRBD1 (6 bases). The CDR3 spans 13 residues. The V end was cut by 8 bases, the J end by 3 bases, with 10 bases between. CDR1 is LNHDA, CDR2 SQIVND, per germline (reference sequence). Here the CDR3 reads CASSDRDTGELFF. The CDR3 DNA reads TGTGCCAGTTCGGACAGAGACACCGGGGAGCTGTTTTTT.

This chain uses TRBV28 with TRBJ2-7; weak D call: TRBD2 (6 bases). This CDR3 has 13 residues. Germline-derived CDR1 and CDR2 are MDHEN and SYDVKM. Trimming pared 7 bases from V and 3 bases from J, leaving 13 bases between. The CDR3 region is CASTNPGVYEQYF. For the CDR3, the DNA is TGTGCCAGCACGAACCCGGGGGTCTACGAGCAGTACTTC.

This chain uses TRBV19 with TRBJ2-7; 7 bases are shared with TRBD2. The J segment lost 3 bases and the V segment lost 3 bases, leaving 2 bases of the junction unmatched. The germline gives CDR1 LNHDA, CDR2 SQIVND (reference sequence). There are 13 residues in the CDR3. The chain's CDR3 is CASSIRTSYEQYF. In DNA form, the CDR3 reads TGTGCCAGTAGTATTCGGACTAGCTACGAGCAGTACTTC. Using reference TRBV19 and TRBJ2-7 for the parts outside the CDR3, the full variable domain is DGGITQSPKYLFRKEGQNVTLSCEQNLNHDAMYWYRQDPGQGLRLIYYSQIVNDFQKGDIAEGYSVSREKKESFPLTVTSAQKNPTAFYLCASSIRTSYEQYFGPGTRLTVT.

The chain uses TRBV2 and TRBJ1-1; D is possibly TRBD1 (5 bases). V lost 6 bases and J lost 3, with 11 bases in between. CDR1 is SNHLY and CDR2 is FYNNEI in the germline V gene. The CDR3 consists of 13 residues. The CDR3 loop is CASRGEYHTEAFF. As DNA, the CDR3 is TGTGCCAGCAGAGGGGAGTACCACACTGAAGCTTTCTTT.

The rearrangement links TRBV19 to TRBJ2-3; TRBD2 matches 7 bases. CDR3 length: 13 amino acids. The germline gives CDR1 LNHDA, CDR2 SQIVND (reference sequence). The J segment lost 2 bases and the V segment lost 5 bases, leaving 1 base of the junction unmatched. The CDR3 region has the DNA TGTGCCAGTAGTCGGGACTACACAGATACGCAGTATTTT. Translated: CASSRDYTDTQYF.

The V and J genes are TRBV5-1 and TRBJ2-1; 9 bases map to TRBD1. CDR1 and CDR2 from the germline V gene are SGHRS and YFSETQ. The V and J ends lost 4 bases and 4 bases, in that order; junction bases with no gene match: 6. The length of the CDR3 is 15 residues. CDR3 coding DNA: TGCGCCAGCAGCCCGGGACAGGGTATTTACAATGAGCAGTTCTTC. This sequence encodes CASSPGQGIYNEQFF.

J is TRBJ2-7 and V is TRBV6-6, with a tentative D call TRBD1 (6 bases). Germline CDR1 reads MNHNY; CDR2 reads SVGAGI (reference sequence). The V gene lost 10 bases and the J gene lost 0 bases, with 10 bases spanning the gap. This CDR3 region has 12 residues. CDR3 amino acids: CATTGLSYEQYF. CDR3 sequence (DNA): TGTGCCACCACAGGGCTCTCCTACGAGCAGTACTTC.

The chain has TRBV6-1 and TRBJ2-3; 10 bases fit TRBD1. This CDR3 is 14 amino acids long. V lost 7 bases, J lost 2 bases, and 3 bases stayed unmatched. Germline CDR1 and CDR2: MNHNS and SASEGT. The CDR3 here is CASIGTGATDTQYF. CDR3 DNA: TGTGCCAGCATTGGGACAGGGGCCACAGATACGCAGTATTTT.

For the CDR3, the DNA is TGTGCCAGCAGCTTTGACAGGGTCACTGAAGCTTTCTTT. Translated, it gives CASSFDRVTEAFF. The chain has TRBV7-3 and TRBJ1-1; 7 positions agree with TRBD1. The CDR3 totals 13 residues. Germline-derived CDR1 and CDR2 are SGHTA and FQGTGA. Trimming took 3 bases from V and 4 from J; bases not matched to a gene: 2.

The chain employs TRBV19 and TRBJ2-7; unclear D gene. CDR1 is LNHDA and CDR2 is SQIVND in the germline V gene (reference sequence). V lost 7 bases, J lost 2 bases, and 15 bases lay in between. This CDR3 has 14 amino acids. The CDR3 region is CASTSGLGPYEQYF. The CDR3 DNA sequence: TGTGCCAGTACCTCGGGCCTAGGTCCCTACGAGCAGTACTTC. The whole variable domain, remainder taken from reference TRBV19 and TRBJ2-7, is DGGITQSPKYLFRKEGQNVTLSCEQNLNHDAMYWYRQDPGQGLRLIYYSQIVNDFQKGDIAEGYSVSREKKESFPLTVTSAQKNPTAFYLCASTSGLGPYEQYFGPGTRLTVT.

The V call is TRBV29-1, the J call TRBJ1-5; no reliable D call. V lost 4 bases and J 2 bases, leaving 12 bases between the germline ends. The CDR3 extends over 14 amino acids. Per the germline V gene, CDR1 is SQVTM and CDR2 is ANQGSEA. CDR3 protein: CSVGREDGNQPQHF. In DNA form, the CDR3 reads TGCAGCGTTGGAAGGGAAGATGGCAATCAGCCCCAGCATTTT.

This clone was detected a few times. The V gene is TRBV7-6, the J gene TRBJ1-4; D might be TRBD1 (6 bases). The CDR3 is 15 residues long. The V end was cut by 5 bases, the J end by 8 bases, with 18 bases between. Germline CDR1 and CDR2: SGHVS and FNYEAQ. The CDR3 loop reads CASSGLGTNGEKLFF. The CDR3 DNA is TGTGCCAGCAGCGGATTAGGGACAAATGGGGAAAAACTGTTTTTT.

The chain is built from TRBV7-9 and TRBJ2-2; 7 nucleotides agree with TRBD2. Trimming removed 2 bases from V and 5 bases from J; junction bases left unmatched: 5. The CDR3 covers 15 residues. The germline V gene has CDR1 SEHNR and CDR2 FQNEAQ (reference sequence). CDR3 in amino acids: CASSLFGGITGELFF. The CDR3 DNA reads TGTGCCAGCAGCTTATTCGGGGGGATTACCGGGGAGCTGTTTTTT.

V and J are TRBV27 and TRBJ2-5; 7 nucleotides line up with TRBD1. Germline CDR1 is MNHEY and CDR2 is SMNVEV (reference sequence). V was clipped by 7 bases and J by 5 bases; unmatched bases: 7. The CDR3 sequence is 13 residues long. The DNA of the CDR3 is TGTGCCAGCACCGCGACAGGGAAGGAGACCCAGTACTTC. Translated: CASTATGKETQYF.

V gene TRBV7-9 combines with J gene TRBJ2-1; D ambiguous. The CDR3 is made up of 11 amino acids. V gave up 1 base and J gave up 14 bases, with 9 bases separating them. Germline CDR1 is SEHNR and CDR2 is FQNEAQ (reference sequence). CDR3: CASSLVQAEFF. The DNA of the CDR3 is TGTGCCAGCAGCTTAGTTCAGGCGGAGTTCTTC.

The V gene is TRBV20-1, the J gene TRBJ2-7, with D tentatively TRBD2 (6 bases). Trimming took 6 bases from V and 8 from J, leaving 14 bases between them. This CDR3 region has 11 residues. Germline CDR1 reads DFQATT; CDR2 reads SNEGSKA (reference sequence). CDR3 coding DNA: TGCAGTGCCGAAAGGGCGGGAAAGCAGTACTTC. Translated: CSAERAGKQYF.

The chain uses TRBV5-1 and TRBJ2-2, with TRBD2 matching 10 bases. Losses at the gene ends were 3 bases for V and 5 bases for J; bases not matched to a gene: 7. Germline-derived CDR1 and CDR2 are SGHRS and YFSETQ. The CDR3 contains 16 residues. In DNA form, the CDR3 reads TGCGCCAGCAGCTCTAACGGACTAGCGGAAACCGGGGAGCTGTTTTTT. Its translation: CASSSNGLAETGELFF. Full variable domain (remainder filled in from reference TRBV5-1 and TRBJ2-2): KAGVTQTPRYLIKTRGQQVTLSCSPISGHRSVSWYQQTPGQGLQFLFEYFSETQRNKGNFPGRFSGRQFSNSRSEMNVSTLELGDSALYLCASSSNGLAETGELFFGEGSRLTVL.

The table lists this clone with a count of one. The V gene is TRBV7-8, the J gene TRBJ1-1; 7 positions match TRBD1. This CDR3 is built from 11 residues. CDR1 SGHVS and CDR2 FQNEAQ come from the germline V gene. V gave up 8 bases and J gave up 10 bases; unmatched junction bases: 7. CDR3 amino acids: CASQRQGPAFF. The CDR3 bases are TGTGCCAGCCAACGACAGGGCCCAGCTTTCTTT.

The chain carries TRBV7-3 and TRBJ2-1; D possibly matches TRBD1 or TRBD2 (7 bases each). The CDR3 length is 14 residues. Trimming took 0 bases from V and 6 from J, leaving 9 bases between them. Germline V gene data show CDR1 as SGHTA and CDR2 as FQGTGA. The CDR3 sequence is CASSLTRGGNEQFF. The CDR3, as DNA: TGTGCCAGCAGCTTAACCAGGGGGGGCAATGAGCAGTTCTTC.

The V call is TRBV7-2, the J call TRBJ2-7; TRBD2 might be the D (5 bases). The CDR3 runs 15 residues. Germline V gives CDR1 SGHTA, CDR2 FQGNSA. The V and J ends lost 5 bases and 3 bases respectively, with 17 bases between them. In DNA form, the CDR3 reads TGTGCCAGCAGCGGTAACCCCGGACTTAACTACGAGCAGTACTTC. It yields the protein CASSGNPGLNYEQYF.

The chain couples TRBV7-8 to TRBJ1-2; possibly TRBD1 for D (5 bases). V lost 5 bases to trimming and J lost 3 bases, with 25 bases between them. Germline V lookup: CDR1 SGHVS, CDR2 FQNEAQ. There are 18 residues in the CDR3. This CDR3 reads CASSRPATQGPLDYGYTF. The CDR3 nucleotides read TGTGCCAGCAGCCGTCCCGCTACTCAGGGCCCTTTAGACTATGGCTACACCTTC.